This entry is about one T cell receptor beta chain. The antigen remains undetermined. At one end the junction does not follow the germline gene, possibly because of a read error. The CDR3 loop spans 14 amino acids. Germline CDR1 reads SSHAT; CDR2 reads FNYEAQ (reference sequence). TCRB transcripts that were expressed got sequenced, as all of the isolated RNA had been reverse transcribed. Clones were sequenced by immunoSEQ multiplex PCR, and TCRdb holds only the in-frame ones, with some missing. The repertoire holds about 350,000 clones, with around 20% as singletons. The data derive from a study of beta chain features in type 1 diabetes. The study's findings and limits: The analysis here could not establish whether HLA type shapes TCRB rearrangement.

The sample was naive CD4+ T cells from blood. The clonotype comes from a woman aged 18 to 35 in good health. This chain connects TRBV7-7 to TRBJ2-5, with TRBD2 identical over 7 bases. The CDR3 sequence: CASSLTGGGKTQYF. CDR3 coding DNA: TGTGCTAGCAGCTTAACGGGAGGAGGGAAGACCCAGTACTTC.